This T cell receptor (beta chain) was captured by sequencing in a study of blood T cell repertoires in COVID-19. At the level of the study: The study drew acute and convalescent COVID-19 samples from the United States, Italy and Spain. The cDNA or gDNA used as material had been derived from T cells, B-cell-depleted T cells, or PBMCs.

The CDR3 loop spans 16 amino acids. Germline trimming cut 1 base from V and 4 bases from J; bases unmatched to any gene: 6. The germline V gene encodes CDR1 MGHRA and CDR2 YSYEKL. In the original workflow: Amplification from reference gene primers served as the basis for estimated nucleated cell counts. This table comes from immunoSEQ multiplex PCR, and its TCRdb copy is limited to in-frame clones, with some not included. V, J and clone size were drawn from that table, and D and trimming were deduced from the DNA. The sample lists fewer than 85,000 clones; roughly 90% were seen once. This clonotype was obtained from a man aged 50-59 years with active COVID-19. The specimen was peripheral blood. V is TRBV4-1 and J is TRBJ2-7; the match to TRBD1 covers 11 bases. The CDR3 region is CASSQATGTGGYEQYF. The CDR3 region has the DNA TGCGCCAGCAGCCAAGCGACCGGGACAGGGGGTTACGAGCAGTACTTC.